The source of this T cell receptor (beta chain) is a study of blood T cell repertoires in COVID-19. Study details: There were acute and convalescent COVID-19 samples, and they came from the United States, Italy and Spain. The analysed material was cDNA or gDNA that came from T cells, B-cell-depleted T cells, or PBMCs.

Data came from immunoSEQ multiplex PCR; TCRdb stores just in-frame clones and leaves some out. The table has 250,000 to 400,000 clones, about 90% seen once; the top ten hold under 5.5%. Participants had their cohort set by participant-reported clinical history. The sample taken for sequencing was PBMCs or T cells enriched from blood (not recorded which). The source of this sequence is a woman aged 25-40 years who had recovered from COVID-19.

The CDR3 region has the DNA TGTGCCAGCAGCGCACAGGGGGGAAATCAGCCCCAGCATTTT. Its translation is CASSAQGGNQPQHF. The chain combines TRBV9 with TRBJ1-5, with TRBD1 matching 8 bases. Germline CDR1 reads SGDLS; CDR2 reads YYNGEE. V lost 3 bases to trimming and J lost 4 bases; unmatched junction nucleotides: 3. The CDR3 totals 14 residues. Supplemented by reference TRBV9 and TRBJ1-5, the full variable domain reads DSGVTQTPKHLITATGQRVTLRCSPRSGDLSVYWYQQSLDQGLQFLIQYYNGEERAKGNILERFSAQQFPDLHSELNLSSLELGDSALYFCASSAQGGNQPQHFGDGTRLSIL.